The clone carrying this TCR beta chain was seen only a few times. The antigen remains unidentified. Germline and junction disagree at one end, which may indicate a read error. The data were obtained in a study of tumor-infiltrating lymphocytes in primary liver carcinoma. Study results and caveats: Tumor top-250-clone fraction significantly exceeded that of blood (p = 0.039).

The authors made TCR beta cDNA from 500 to 600 ng total RNA with a constant-region primer. Slightly modified ARM-PCR served as the procedure for the TCR beta libraries. These libraries came from three rounds of nested multiplex PCR. The first two PCR rounds used TRBV1-TRBV30 primers with a Cbeta primer, around 10 cycles each. TCRdb fed the multiplex PCR reads into MiXCR, producing one record per CDR3 protein. The profile shows some 55,000 distinct CDR3 sequences, about three quarters of them singletons. Germline CDR1 reads SQVTM; CDR2 reads ANQGSEA. The CDR3 spans 13 residues. The study co-extracted DNA and RNA from around 18-30 mg of unsorted bulk tissue.

Input material: liver tumor tissue from sampling region 2. Subset: tumor region T2, inferior pole. This TCR derives from a man aged 35 to 55 with primary liver carcinoma and hepatitis B virus infection. The J gene is TRBJ2-5, the V gene TRBV29-1; 7 bases are a match to TRBD2. The CDR3 DNA is TGCAGCGTCTGTGGGAGGGCCGCTGAGACACAGTACTTC. Translating it yields CSVCGRAAETQYF.